This TCR beta chain is from a study of beta chain features in type 1 diabetes. Study observations and caveats: Type 1 diabetes patients had moderately but significantly shorter TCRB CDR3s in all four CD4+ subsets.

CD4+ naive, central memory, regulatory and stem cell-like memory cells were sorted via CD45RO/CCR7/CD25/CD127/CD95/CD27. Every isolated RNA sample was fully reverse transcribed, so sequencing captured expressed TCRB transcripts. An average approximately 3.3 million reads came from naive, central memory and regulatory T cell samples. Only in-frame clones appear in the TCRdb table, and some are missing; sequencing was by immunoSEQ multiplex PCR. The sample records almost 350,000 clones, about a tenth being singletons. About this clone: The antigen remains unidentified.

This clonotype originated in a man aged 25 to 40 with type 1 diabetes. Material: central memory CD4+ T cells from blood.

CDR3 nucleotide sequence: TGCAGCGTTATGACAGGGGGAGGGGGTGAGCAGTTCTTC. Translated, it gives CSVMTGGGGEQFF. This chain connects TRBV29-1 to TRBJ2-1, with 9 bases that match TRBD1. The germline gives CDR1 SQVTM, CDR2 ANQGSEA. CDR3 length equals 13 residues. The V segment lost 5 bases and the J segment 9 bases; nucleotides outside the gene matches: 8.